A selection of T cell receptor beta chains follows, all from one sample in a study of cytomegalovirus exposure and HLA in healthy donors. Clones were sequenced by immunoSEQ multiplex PCR, and TCRdb holds only the in-frame ones, with some missing. The table records 60,000 to 70,000 clones, around 78% of them present only once. The sequenced sample consisted of PBMCs. These receptors all stem from a man aged 50 to 59 in good health and CMV-seronegative. The CDR3 runs from the conserved cysteine through the conserved F or W. Each record gives: J gene, clone size, D gene, CDR3 length, V gene, CDR3 protein, CDR3 DNA. The D gene is left open where the match is weak. Only part of the rows carry a size: once, few, many, or a class if the clone is expanded.

TRBJ2-3 | - | TRBD1 | 17 | TRBV30 | CAWSPPEDRGVTDTQYF | TGTGCCTGGAGTCCCCCCGAAGACAGGGGGGTCACAGATACGCAGTATTTT
TRBJ2-7 | few | TRBD2 | 15 | TRBV7-7 | CASSEGTSGIGEQYF | TGTGCTAGCAGCGAAGGGACTAGCGGGATAGGCGAGCAGTACTTC
TRBJ1-6 | - | - | 15 | TRBV2 | CASSDFGRDNSPLHF | TGTGCCAGCAGTGACTTCGGGAGGGATAATTCACCCCTCCACTTT
TRBJ1-5 | - | TRBD1 | 15 | TRBV28 | CASFSGTGLNQPQHF | TGTGCCAGTTTTTCCGGGACAGGGCTCAATCAGCCCCAGCATTTT
TRBJ2-6 | - | - | 18 | TRBV5-1 | CASSLAKGGTSGANVLTF | TGCGCCAGCAGCTTGGCCAAGGGAGGTACCTCTGGGGCCAACGTCCTGACTTTC
TRBJ2-7 | - | - | 15 | TRBV4-2 | CASSQDITVAYEQYF | TGTGCCAGCAGCCAAGATATTACCGTAGCCTACGAGCAGTACTTC
TRBJ2-1 | - | TRBD2 | 13 | TRBV4-1 | CASSQGGTGLQFF | TGCGCCAGCAGCCAGGGGGGGACGGGACTCCAGTTCTTC
TRBJ2-7 | - | - | 13 | TRBV30 | CAWSVSLFYEQYF | TGTGCCTGGAGTGTATCACTTTTCTACGAGCAGTACTTC
TRBJ1-2 | - | - | 13 | TRBV5-5 | CASSLDRGGGYTF | TGTGCCAGCAGCTTGGACCGAGGCGGCGGCTACACCTTC
TRBJ1-1 | - | - | 15 | TRBV18 | CASSPPKAGNIEAFF | TGTGCCAGCTCACCCCCCAAGGCAGGGAACATTGAAGCTTTCTTT
TRBJ2-7 | once | TRBD2 | 13 | TRBV5-1 | CASNGGGAYEQYF | TGCGCCAGCAATGGCGGGGGGGCCTACGAGCAGTACTTC
TRBJ1-1 | few | - | 15 | TRBV6-1 | CASSEVGTGHTEAFF | TGTGCCAGCAGTGAAGTGGGAACAGGACACACTGAAGCTTTCTTT
TRBJ1-1 | - | - | 14 | TRBV18 | CASSSAGLNTEAFF | TGTGCCAGCTCTTCCGCGGGCCTGAACACTGAAGCTTTCTTT
TRBJ2-7 | once | TRBD2 | 15 | TRBV9 | CASSVDGTSSYEQYF | TGTGCCAGCAGCGTAGACGGGACTAGTTCCTACGAGCAGTACTTC
TRBJ2-3 | - | TRBD2 | 14 | TRBV4-2 | CASSGTSGGDTQYF | TGTGCCAGCAGCGGAACTAGCGGGGGGGATACGCAGTATTTT
TRBJ1-1 | - | - | 13 | TRBV6-5 | CASGRGAPSEAFF | TGTGCCAGCGGCAGGGGCGCCCCTAGTGAAGCTTTCTTT
TRBJ1-1 | - | - | 13 | TRBV28 | CASSPPGNTEAFF | TGTGCCAGCAGTCCTCCGGGGAACACTGAAGCTTTCTTT
TRBJ2-1 | - | - | 14 | TRBV14 | CASSQSNTGLEQFF | TGTGCCAGCAGCCAATCTAACACTGGGCTTGAGCAGTTCTTC
TRBJ2-4 | - | - | 16 | TRBV5-6 | CASSLGGAGTKNIQYF | TGTGCCAGCAGCTTAGGCGGTGCTGGAACCAAAAACATTCAGTACTTC
TRBJ1-6 | few | TRBD1 | 18 | TRBV28 | CASSLLSTGGDYNSPLHF | TGTGCCAGCAGTTTATTGTCGACAGGGGGGGATTATAATTCACCCCTCCACTTT
TRBJ2-7 | - | TRBD1 | 13 | TRBV6-5 | CASALTGSYEQYF | TGTGCCAGCGCTCTGACAGGGTCCTACGAGCAGTACTTC
TRBJ1-1 | - | - | 13 | TRBV21-1 | CASTRCIYTEAFF | TGTGCCAGCACCCGGTGCATTTACACTGAAGCTTTCTTT
TRBJ2-4 | - | - | 11 | TRBV20-1 | CSAVQGNIQYF | TGCAGTGCCGTACAGGGTAACATTCAGTACTTC
TRBJ1-2 | - | - | 13 | TRBV10-3 | CAISLAGAYGYTF | TGTGCCATCAGTCTCGCAGGGGCGTATGGCTACACCTTC
TRBJ2-5 | - | - | 17 | TRBV9 | CASSVATYAGSGETQYF | TGTGCCAGCAGCGTAGCCACTTATGCGGGGTCCGGGGAGACCCAGTACTTC
TRBJ1-2 | once | - | 14 | TRBV28 | CASSYGGTNYGYTF | TGTGCCAGCAGTTACGGAGGTACAAACTATGGCTACACCTTC
TRBJ1-2 | - | - | 13 | TRBV2 | CASSERVGDGYTF | TGTGCCAGCAGTGAAAGGGTAGGGGATGGCTACACCTTC
TRBJ1-1 | - | TRBD1 | 17 | TRBV2 | CASSEGGQGAGNTEAFF | TGTGCCAGCAGTGAAGGAGGACAGGGGGCGGGGAACACTGAAGCTTTCTTT